This TCR beta chain stems from a study of CD8 T cells in Susac syndrome. Sequencing of TCR beta drew on CD8+ and CD4+ T cells from blood. FACS enriched CD8+ TEMRA cells, while bulk CD8+ and CD4+ were negatively isolated. The CDR3 has 16 amino acids. Trimming removed 4 bases from V and 2 bases from J, with 14 bases in between. An input of roughly 0.45 to 1 ug of RNA was subjected to reverse transcription using random hexamers. Coverage of TCR beta CDR3 amplification by immunoSEQ multiplex PCR extended to 54 Vbeta and 13 Jbeta. Each CDR3 protein is one row after TCRdb ran MiXCR on the immunoSEQ multiplex PCR reads. This table holds some 260,000 distinct CDR3 sequences, more than 75% found once.

Specimen: CD8+ T cells from PBMCs. The origin of this receptor is a human donor with multiple sclerosis. The genes are TRBV12-3 or TRBV12-4 and TRBJ2-2; the D gene is possibly TRBD2 (5 bases). As DNA, the CDR3 is TGTGCCAGCAGTTCTTGGACGGGATCAAACACCGGGGAGCTGTTTTTT. The encoded protein is CASSSWTGSNTGELFF.